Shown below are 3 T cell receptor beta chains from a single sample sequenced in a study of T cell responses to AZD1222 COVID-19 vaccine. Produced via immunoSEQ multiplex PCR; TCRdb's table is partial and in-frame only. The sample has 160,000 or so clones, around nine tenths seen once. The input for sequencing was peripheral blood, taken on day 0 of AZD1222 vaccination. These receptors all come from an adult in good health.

The CDR3 coding sequence is TGTGCCAGCAGTACCAGGGGCAGGGACTATGGCTACACCTTC. Protein: CASSTRGRDYGYTF. The chain combines TRBV28 with TRBJ1-2; the D gene is possibly TRBD1 (6 bases). Trimming pared 5 bases from V and 3 bases from J, leaving 13 bases between. Germline V gene sequence: CDR1 MDHEN, CDR2 SYDVKM. The CDR3 contains 14 residues.

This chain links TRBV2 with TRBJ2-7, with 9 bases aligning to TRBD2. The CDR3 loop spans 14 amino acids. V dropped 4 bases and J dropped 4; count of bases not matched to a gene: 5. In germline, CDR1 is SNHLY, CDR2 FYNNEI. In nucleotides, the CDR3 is TGTGCCAGCAGTGCGGGACTAGCCGCATACGAGCAGTACTTC. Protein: CASSAGLAAYEQYF.

The CDR3 reads CASSIPRDTNQPQHF. The CDR3 nucleotides are TGTGCCAGTAGTATCCCCCGGGACACAAATCAGCCCCAGCATTTT. V usage is TRBV19 and J usage is TRBJ1-5, with a tentative D call TRBD1 (6 bases). The CDR3 has 15 residues. Trimming stripped 3 bases from V and 4 bases from J, with 13 bases between. Germline V gene data show CDR1 as LNHDA and CDR2 as SQIVND (reference sequence).